Here is one TCR beta chain with its context. Its matching antigen is unknown. V gave up 0 bases and J gave up 1 base, with 9 bases separating them. CDR1 and CDR2 from the germline V gene are MNHEY and SVGAGI. CDR3 length: 15 residues. This entry belongs to a study of cytomegalovirus exposure and HLA in healthy donors. Notes on the study in general: The dataset shows that most TCR sequences were rare, while some public TCRs occurred in many donors.

The PCR ran on 60 Vbeta and 13 Jbeta primers. Profiling relied on immunoSEQ multiplex PCR, and the TCRdb table lists in-frame clones only, not all of them. Counted here are about 250,000 clones, about 85% occurring once; the ten biggest clones make up roughly 0.22%. The sample taken for sequencing was PBMCs. The V and J genes are TRBV6-5 and TRBJ1-1; a possible D gene is TRBD1 (5 bases). This TCR derives from a girl aged 2 to 10 in good health and CMV-seronegative. The CDR3 is CASSYSGAGNTEAFF. The CDR3 bases are TGTGCCAGCAGTTACTCAGGGGCCGGGAACACTGAAGCTTTCTTT.